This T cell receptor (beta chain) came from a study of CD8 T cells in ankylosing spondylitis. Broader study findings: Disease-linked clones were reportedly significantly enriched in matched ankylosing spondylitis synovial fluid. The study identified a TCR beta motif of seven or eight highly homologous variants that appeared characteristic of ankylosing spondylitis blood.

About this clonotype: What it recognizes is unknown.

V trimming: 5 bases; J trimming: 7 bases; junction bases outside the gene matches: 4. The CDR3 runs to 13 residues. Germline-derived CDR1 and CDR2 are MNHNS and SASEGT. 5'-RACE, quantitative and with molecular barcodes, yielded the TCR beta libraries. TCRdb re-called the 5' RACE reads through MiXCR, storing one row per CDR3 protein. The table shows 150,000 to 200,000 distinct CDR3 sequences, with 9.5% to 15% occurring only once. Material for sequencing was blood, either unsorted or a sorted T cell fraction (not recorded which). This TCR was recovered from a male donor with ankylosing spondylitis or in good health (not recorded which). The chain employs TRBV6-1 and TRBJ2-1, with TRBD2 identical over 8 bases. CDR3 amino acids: CASSSGRSNEQFF. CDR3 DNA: TGTGCCAGCAGTAGCGGGAGATCGAATGAGCAGTTCTTC.